This T cell receptor (beta chain) was profiled in a study of control samples from healthy donors and cancer patients. Only in-frame clones appear in the TCRdb table, and some are missing; sequencing was by immunoSEQ multiplex PCR. The sample lists about 140,000 clones, 80% to 90% occurring once. V was clipped by 4 bases and J by 2 bases; unmatched bases: 18. The CDR3 spans 19 residues. The germline CDR1 and CDR2 sequences are SGHRS and YFSETQ. The chain joins TRBV5-1 to TRBJ1-2; the match to TRBD1 covers 9 bases. Material for sequencing was blood. This sequence was found in a woman aged 25 to 39 in good health. CDR3 sequence: CASSPWPGQGLIRNYGYTF. For the CDR3, the DNA is TGCGCCAGCAGCCCGTGGCCGGGACAGGGTTTGATAAGGAACTATGGCTACACCTTC. The full variable domain, its missing parts supplied by reference TRBV5-1 and TRBJ1-2, is KAGVTQTPRYLIKTRGQQVTLSCSPISGHRSVSWYQQTPGQGLQFLFEYFSETQRNKGNFPGRFSGRQFSNSRSEMNVSTLELGDSALYLCASSPWPGQGLIRNYGYTFGSGTRLTVV.